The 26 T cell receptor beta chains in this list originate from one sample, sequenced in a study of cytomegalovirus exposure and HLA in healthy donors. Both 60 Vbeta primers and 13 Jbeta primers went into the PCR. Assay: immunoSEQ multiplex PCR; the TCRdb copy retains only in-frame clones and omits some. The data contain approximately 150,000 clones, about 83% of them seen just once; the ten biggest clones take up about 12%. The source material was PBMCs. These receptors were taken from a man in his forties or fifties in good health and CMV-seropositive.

This CDR3 is CASSHRKPSTNEKLFF. As DNA, the CDR3 is TGTGCCAGCAGCCACCGTAAGCCGTCAACTAATGAAAAACTGTTTTTT. This chain joins TRBV7-4 and TRBJ1-4; no reliable D call. The germline V gene encodes CDR1 SGHVT and CDR2 SQSDAQ. Deletions cut 5 bases from V and 0 bases from J, with 13 bases between. The CDR3 consists of 16 residues.

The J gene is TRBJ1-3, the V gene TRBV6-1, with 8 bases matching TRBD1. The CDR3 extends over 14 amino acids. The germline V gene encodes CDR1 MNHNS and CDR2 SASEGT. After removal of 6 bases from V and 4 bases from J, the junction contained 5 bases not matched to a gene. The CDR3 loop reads CASRPGGEGNTIYF. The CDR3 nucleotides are TGTGCCAGCAGGCCAGGGGGCGAAGGAAACACCATATATTTT.

DNA for the CDR3: TGTGCCAGCAGTTTGCCCGCGGGCAATCAGCCCCAGCATTTT. Amino acid sequence: CASSLPAGNQPQHF. V is TRBV28 and J is TRBJ1-5; D gene uncertain. Germline V gene sequence: CDR1 MDHEN, CDR2 SYDVKM. V was clipped by 3 bases and J by 2 bases, with 8 bases between them. The CDR3 is 14 residues long.

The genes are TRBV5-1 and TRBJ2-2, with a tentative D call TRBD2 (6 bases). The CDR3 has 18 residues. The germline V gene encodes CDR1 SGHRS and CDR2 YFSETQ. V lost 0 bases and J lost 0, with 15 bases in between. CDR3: CASSLEPLAPTNTGELFF. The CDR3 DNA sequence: TGCGCCAGCAGCTTGGAACCCCTAGCGCCGACGAACACCGGGGAGCTGTTTTTT.

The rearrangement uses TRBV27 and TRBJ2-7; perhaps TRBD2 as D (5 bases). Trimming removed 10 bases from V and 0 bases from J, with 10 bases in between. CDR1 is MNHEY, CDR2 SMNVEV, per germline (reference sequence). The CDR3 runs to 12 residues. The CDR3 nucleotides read TGTGCCACCCGGGGATTCTCCTACGAGCAGTACTTC. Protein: CATRGFSYEQYF.

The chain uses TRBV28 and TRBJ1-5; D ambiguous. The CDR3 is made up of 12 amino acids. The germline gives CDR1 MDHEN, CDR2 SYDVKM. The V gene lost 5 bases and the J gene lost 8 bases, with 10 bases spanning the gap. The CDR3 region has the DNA TGTGCCAGCAGTGTCGGCGGGGAGCCCCAGCATTTT. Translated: CASSVGGEPQHF. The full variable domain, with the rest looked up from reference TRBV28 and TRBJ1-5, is DVKVTQSSRYLVKRTGEKVFLECVQDMDHENMFWYRQDPGLGLRLIYFSYDVKMKEKGDIPEGYSVSREKKERFSLILESASTNQTSMYLCASSVGGEPQHFGDGTRLSIL.

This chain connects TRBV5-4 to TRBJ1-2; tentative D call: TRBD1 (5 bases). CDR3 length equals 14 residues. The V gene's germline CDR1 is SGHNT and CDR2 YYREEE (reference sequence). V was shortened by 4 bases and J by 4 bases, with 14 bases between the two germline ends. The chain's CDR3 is CASSIFQGTYGYTF. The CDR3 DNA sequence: TGTGCCAGCAGCATATTCCAGGGAACCTATGGCTACACCTTC.

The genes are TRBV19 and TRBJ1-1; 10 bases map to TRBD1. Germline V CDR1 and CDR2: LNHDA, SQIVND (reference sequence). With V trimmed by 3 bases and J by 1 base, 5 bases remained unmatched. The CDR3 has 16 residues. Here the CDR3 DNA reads TGTGCCAGTAGTATCAGGACAGGGGGGAGGAACACTGAAGCTTTCTTT. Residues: CASSIRTGGRNTEAFF.

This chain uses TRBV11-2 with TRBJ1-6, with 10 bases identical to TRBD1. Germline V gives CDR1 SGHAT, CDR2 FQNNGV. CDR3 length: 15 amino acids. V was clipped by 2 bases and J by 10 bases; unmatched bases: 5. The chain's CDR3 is CASSLWDRGESPLHF. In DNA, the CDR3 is TGTGCCAGCAGCTTATGGGACAGGGGCGAGTCACCCCTCCACTTT.

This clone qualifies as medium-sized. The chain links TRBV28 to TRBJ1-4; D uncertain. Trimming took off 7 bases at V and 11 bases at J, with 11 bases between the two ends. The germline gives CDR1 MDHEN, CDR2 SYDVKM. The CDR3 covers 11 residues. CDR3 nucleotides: TGTGCCAGCACCACTACCGGTAAACTGTTTTTT. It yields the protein CASTTTGKLFF.

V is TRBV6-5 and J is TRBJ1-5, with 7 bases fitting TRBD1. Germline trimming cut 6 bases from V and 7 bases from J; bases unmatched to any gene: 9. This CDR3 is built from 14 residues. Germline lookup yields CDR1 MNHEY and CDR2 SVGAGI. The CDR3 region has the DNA TGTGCCAGCAGCCGACAGGGCAAGGGGCAGCCCCAGCATTTT. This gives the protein CASSRQGKGQPQHF.

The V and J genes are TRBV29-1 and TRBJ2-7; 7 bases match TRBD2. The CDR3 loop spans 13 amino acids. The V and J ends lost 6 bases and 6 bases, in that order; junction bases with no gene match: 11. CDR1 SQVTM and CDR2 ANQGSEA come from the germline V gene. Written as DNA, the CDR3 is TGCAGCGTGGGGGGGGGTCCGAGGGCCGAGCAGTACTTC. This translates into CSVGGGPRAEQYF.

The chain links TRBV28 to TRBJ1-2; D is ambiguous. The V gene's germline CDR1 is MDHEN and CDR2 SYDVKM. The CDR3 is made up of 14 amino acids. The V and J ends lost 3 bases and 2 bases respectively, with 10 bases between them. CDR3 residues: CASSFTNSNYGYTF. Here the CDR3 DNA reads TGTGCCAGCAGTTTTACGAACAGCAACTATGGCTACACCTTC.

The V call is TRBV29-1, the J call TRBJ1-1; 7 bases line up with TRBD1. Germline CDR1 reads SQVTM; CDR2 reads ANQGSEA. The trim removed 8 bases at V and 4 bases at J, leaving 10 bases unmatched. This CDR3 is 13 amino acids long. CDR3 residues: CSSTTGSGTEAFF. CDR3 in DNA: TGCAGCTCGACGACAGGGTCGGGCACTGAAGCTTTCTTT.

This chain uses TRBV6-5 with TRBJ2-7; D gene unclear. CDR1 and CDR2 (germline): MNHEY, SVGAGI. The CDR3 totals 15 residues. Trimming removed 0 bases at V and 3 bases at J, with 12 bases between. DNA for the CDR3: TGTGCCAGCAGTTACTCGAGGTTGCAGATCTACGAGCAGTACTTC. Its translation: CASSYSRLQIYEQYF.

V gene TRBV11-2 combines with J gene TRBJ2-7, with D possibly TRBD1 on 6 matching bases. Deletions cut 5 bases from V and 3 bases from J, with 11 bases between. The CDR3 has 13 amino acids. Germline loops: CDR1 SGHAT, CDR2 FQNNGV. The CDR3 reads CASSPNRDYEQYF. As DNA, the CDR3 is TGTGCCAGCAGCCCAAACAGGGACTACGAGCAGTACTTC.

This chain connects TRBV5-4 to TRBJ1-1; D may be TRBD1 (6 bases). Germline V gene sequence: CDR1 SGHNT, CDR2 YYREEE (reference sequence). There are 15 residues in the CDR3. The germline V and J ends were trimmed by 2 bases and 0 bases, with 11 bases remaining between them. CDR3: CASSFFGGLNTEAFF. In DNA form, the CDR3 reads TGTGCCAGCAGCTTTTTTGGGGGCTTGAACACTGAAGCTTTCTTT.

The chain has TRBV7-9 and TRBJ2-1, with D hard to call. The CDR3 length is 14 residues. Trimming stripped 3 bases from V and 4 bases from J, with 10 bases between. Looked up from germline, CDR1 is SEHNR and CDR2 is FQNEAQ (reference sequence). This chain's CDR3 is CASSFAAMYNEQFF. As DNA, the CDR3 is TGTGCCAGCAGCTTCGCGGCCATGTACAATGAGCAGTTCTTC.

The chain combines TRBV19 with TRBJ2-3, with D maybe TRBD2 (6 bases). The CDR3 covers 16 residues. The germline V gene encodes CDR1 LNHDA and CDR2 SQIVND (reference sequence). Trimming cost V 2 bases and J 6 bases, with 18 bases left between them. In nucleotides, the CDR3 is TGTGCCAGTAGTATAACGGCGGGATTCCTTCCTGATACGCAGTATTTT. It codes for CASSITAGFLPDTQYF.

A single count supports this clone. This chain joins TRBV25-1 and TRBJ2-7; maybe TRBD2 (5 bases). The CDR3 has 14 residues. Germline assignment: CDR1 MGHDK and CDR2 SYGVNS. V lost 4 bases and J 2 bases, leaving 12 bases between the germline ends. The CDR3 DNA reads TGTGCCAGCAGTGGACGCGGGCTTCCCTACGAGCAGTACTTC. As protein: CASSGRGLPYEQYF.

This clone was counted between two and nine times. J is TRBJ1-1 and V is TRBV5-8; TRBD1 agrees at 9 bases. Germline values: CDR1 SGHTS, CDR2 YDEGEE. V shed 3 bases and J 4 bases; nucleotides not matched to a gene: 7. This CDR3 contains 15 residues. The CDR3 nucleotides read TGTGCCAGCAGCTGGACAGGGGCCTTAGGCACTGAAGCTTTCTTT. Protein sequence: CASSWTGALGTEAFF.

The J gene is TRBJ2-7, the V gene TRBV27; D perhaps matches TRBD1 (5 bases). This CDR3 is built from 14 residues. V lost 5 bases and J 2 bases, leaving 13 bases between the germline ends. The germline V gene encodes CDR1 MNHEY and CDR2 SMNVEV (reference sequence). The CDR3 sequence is CASSLSTAAYEQYF. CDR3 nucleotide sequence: TGTGCCAGCAGTCTCTCGACAGCCGCCTACGAGCAGTACTTC.

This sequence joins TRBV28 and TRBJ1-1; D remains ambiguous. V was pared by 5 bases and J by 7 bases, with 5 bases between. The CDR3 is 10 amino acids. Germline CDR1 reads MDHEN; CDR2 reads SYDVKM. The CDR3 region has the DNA TGTGCCAGCAGTGGCCGTGAAGCTTTCTTT. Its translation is CASSGREAFF. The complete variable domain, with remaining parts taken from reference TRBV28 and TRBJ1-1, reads DVKVTQSSRYLVKRTGEKVFLECVQDMDHENMFWYRQDPGLGLRLIYFSYDVKMKEKGDIPEGYSVSREKKERFSLILESASTNQTSMYLCASSGREAFFGQGTRLTVV.

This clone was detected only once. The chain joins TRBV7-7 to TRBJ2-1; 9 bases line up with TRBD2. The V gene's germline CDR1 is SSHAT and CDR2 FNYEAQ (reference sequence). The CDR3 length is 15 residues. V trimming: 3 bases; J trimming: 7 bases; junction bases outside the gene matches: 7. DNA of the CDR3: TGTGCCAGCAGCTTGTTAGCGGGAGACCAGAATGAGCAGTTCTTC. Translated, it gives CASSLLAGDQNEQFF.

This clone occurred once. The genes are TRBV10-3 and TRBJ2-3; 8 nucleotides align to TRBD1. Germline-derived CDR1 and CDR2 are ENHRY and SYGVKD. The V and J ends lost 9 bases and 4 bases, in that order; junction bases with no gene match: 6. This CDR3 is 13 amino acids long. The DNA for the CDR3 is TGTGCCATGACGACAGGGGAGGCAGATACGCAGTATTTT. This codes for CAMTTGEADTQYF.

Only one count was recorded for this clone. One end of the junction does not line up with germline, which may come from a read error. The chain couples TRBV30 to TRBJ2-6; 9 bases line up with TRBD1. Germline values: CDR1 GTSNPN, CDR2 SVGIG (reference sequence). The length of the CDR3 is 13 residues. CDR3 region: CAWSVQGANGLTF. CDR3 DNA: TGTGCCTGGAGTGTACAGGGGGCCAACGGCCTGACTTTC.